This passage covers 29 T cell receptor beta chains from one sample sequenced in a study of blood T cells in healthy people across ages. The second PCR ran about 6 to 11 cycles with a sample-barcoded 5' primer and J-beta primers. TCRdb recomputed calls from the 5' RACE reads with MiXCR, one row per CDR3 protein. The data show hundreds of thousands of distinct CDR3 sequences, under 45% seen once. The sequenced sample consisted of blood. These receptors were obtained from a man in his sixties in good health.

The rearrangement links TRBV3-1 to TRBJ1-2, with 9 bases fitting TRBD1. The CDR3 contains 12 residues. Germline V gene lookup returns CDR1 LGHDT and CDR2 YNNKEL (reference sequence). The CDR3 DNA sequence: TGTGGGACCTCGACAGGGGGTAATGGCTACACCTTC. It yields the protein CGTSTGGNGYTF.

CDR3 bases: TGTGCCAGCAGTCCCCTCGCGGGTGTGGTCTACAATGAGCAGTTCTTC. Translated, it gives CASSPLAGVVYNEQFF. The V gene is TRBV6-5, the J gene TRBJ2-1; D is perhaps TRBD2 (5 bases). Germline V gene lookup returns CDR1 MNHEY and CDR2 SVGAGI. This CDR3 is built from 16 residues. Between the trimmed V and J ends, which lost 5 bases and 3 bases, there was a span of 17 bases.

V is TRBV5-1 and J is TRBJ2-5; D might be TRBD2 (6 bases). Trimming pared 5 bases from V and 2 bases from J, leaving 22 bases between. CDR1 is SGHRS and CDR2 is YFSETQ in the germline V gene. The CDR3 has 17 residues. CDR3 region: CASSLGLFSGGQETQYF. The CDR3 region has the DNA TGCGCCAGCAGTCTTGGCCTATTTAGCGGAGGACAAGAGACCCAGTACTTC.

This clonotype occurred many times. The chain has TRBV4-3 and TRBJ2-1; 7 nucleotides agree with TRBD1. Germline V CDR1 and CDR2: LGHNA, YSLEER. This CDR3 spans 14 amino acids. Trimming cost V 4 bases and J 6 bases; bases outside gene matches: 6. In DNA form, the CDR3 reads TGCGCCAGCAGCCCTCGACAGGGTATCAATGAGCAGTTCTTC. Its protein is CASSPRQGINEQFF.

This clonotype was detected a few times. The chain is built from TRBV4-1 and TRBJ1-2; D not resolved. Trimming removed 2 bases at V and 7 bases at J, with 8 bases between. Germline CDR1 reads MGHRA; CDR2 reads YSYEKL. The CDR3 loop spans 12 amino acids. The CDR3 coding sequence is TGCGCCAGCAGCCAAAGGGAGGGTGGCTACACCTTC. The encoded protein is CASSQREGGYTF.

This clonotype was seen a handful of times. This rearrangement joins TRBV6-1 to TRBJ1-4, with TRBD1 matching over 9 bases. The germline gives CDR1 MNHNS, CDR2 SASEGT. The V and J ends lost 4 bases and 6 bases, in that order; junction bases with no gene match: 6. The CDR3 totals 15 residues. The CDR3 sequence is CASSGPGQGDEKLFF. CDR3 DNA sequence: TGTGCCAGCAGTGGACCGGGACAGGGCGATGAAAAACTGTTTTTT.

V and J are TRBV27 and TRBJ1-2; D unclear. Germline CDR1 MNHEY, CDR2 SMNVEV (reference sequence). The length of the CDR3 is 13 residues. V shed 7 bases and J shed 4 bases, with 13 bases lying between them. The CDR3 nucleotides read TGTGCCAGCATTTTCGGGCGGTTCTATGGCTACACCTTC. As protein: CASIFGRFYGYTF.

This clonotype has just a few counts. This chain uses TRBV5-1 with TRBJ2-6; no clear D. The V gene's germline CDR1 is SGHRS and CDR2 YFSETQ. The CDR3 extends over 15 amino acids. V lost 4 bases and J 1 base, leaving 9 bases between the germline ends. DNA of the CDR3: TGCGCCAGCAGCCCAATGCGGTCTGGGGCCAACGTCCTGACTTTC. Amino acid sequence: CASSPMRSGANVLTF. The complete variable domain, with remaining parts taken from reference TRBV5-1 and TRBJ2-6, reads KAGVTQTPRYLIKTRGQQVTLSCSPISGHRSVSWYQQTPGQGLQFLFEYFSETQRNKGNFPGRFSGRQFSNSRSEMNVSTLELGDSALYLCASSPMRSGANVLTFGAGSRLTVL.

This clonotype was counted a few times. The rearrangement links TRBV7-8 to TRBJ2-5; D unresolved. The J call may be mistaken, given a closer DNA end match to TRBJ2-7. Germline CDR1 reads SGHVS; CDR2 reads FQNEAQ. The CDR3 is made up of 15 amino acids. This chain's CDR3 is CASSLAGALMGEQYF. The CDR3 coding sequence is TGTGCCAGCAGCTTAGCTGGTGCCCTAATGGGCGAGCAGTACTTC.

This clonotype has at least ten counts. This chain links TRBV4-3 with TRBJ2-6, with a tentative D call TRBD2 (6 bases). V was shortened by 2 bases and J by 0 bases, with 8 bases between the two germline ends. The CDR3 extends over 16 amino acids. In germline, CDR1 is LGHNA, CDR2 YSLEER. Here the CDR3 reads CASSQMTSSGANVLTF. Here the CDR3 DNA reads TGCGCCAGCAGCCAAATGACTAGCTCTGGGGCCAACGTCCTGACTTTC.

The chain has TRBV12-3 or TRBV12-4 and TRBJ2-5; possible D gene TRBD2, 6 bases. Trimming shortened V by 3 bases and J by 3 bases, and 14 bases separated the two germline ends. This CDR3 region has 15 residues. The CDR3 sequence is CASSFLAVGKETQYF. CDR3 sequence (DNA): TGTGCCAGCAGTTTCTTAGCGGTGGGAAAAGAGACCCAGTACTTC.

This clonotype was detected many times. This sequence joins TRBV12-3 or TRBV12-4 and TRBJ2-5; D gene uncertain. V was clipped by 3 bases and J by 3 bases, with 8 bases between them. The CDR3 is 13 amino acids. The CDR3 DNA follows: TGTGCCAGCAGTTTTTTGGAAGAAGAGACCCAGTACTTC. Translation: CASSFLEEETQYF.

This rearrangement joins TRBV25-1 to TRBJ2-1; 7 bases fit TRBD2. Unmatched junction bases numbered 4, after V lost 1 base and J lost 4 bases. This CDR3 region has 15 residues. Germline loops: CDR1 MGHDK, CDR2 SYGVNS. The CDR3 DNA sequence: TGTGCCAGCAGTGAATTGGGGGGGGAGTACAATGAGCAGTTCTTC. The encoded protein is CASSELGGEYNEQFF.

V and J are TRBV30 and TRBJ1-1, with 7 bases matching TRBD1. In germline, CDR1 is GTSNPN, CDR2 SVGIG (reference sequence). The CDR3 has 13 amino acids. After removal of 2 bases from V and 8 bases from J, the junction contained 8 bases not matched to a gene. The DNA for the CDR3 is TGTGCCTGGAGTCAGGGGGGTTATGGCGAAGCTTTCTTT. It codes for CAWSQGGYGEAFF.

This clonotype was observed a handful of times. The chain couples TRBV5-1 to TRBJ2-1; D unresolved. Trimming left V 0 bases short and J 0 bases short, with 13 bases between. CDR3 length equals 17 residues. Per germline, CDR1 SGHRS and CDR2 YFSETQ. The CDR3 sequence is CASSLGLSQSSYNEQFF. CDR3 nucleotide sequence: TGCGCCAGCAGCTTGGGTCTTTCACAGAGCTCCTACAATGAGCAGTTCTTC. Together with reference TRBV5-1 and TRBJ2-1, the CDR3 gives the full variable domain: KAGVTQTPRYLIKTRGQQVTLSCSPISGHRSVSWYQQTPGQGLQFLFEYFSETQRNKGNFPGRFSGRQFSNSRSEMNVSTLELGDSALYLCASSLGLSQSSYNEQFFGPGTRLTVL.

This clonotype was seen a handful of times. The genes are TRBV6-1 and TRBJ1-2, with D perhaps matching TRBD1 (6 bases). This CDR3 has 14 residues. Trimming removed 10 bases at V and 5 bases at J, with 20 bases between. The germline CDR1 and CDR2 sequences are MNHNS and SASEGT. CDR3 amino acids: CATRRAGVIYGYTF. CDR3 coding DNA: TGTGCCACAAGGAGGGCAGGGGTAATATATGGCTACACCTTC.

The V gene is TRBV29-1, the J gene TRBJ1-2; D uncertain. Germline values: CDR1 SQVTM, CDR2 ANQGSEA. V dropped 3 bases and J dropped 4 bases, with 9 bases sitting between them. This CDR3 has 12 amino acids. The CDR3 loop reads CSVDVGVYGYTF. In DNA, the CDR3 is TGCAGCGTTGACGTCGGAGTCTATGGCTACACCTTC.

The V and J genes are TRBV7-2 and TRBJ2-4; D perhaps matches TRBD2 (7 bases). V lost 10 bases, J lost 7 bases, and 23 bases lay in between. This CDR3 has 15 residues. CDR1 is SGHTA and CDR2 is FQGNSA in the germline V gene. The CDR3 DNA is TGTGCCACCAATCAAGGGGGGAGCGGGAATAACATTCAGTACTTC. It translates to CATNQGGSGNNIQYF.

The rearrangement joins TRBV3-1 to TRBJ2-6; D not resolved. The CDR3 spans 17 residues. V was shortened by 1 base and J by 4 bases, with 14 bases between the two germline ends. Looked up from germline, CDR1 is LGHDT and CDR2 is YNNKEL (reference sequence). The CDR3 spells CASSQARRWNGANVLTF. CDR3 bases: TGTGCCAGCAGCCAAGCTCGTCGATGGAACGGGGCCAACGTCCTGACTTTC.

The chain uses TRBV29-1 and TRBJ2-5; the D is unclear. The CDR3 covers 12 residues. CDR1 is SQVTM, CDR2 ANQGSEA, per germline. V shed 3 bases and J shed 11 bases, with 16 bases lying between them. Here the CDR3 DNA reads TGCAGCGTTGAGGGCGGCTCCTACGGACAGTACTTC. Amino acid sequence: CSVEGGSYGQYF.

This rearrangement joins TRBV20-1 to TRBJ2-5; D perhaps matches TRBD1 (6 bases). This CDR3 contains 14 residues. The germline gives CDR1 DFQATT, CDR2 SNEGSKA (reference sequence). V lost 0 bases and J lost 5, with 13 bases in between. CDR3 residues: CSARDPGGGETQYF. CDR3 nucleotide sequence: TGCAGTGCTAGAGATCCTGGGGGCGGGGAGACCCAGTACTTC.

This clonotype came up a few times. This chain uses TRBV3-1 with TRBJ2-4; no clear D. The length of the CDR3 is 13 residues. V was shortened by 5 bases and J by 8 bases, with 13 bases between the two germline ends. Per germline, CDR1 LGHDT and CDR2 YNNKEL (reference sequence). In nucleotides, the CDR3 is TGTGCCAGCAGCAGGGATTACCTAGACATTCAGTACTTC. Translating it yields CASSRDYLDIQYF.

The rearrangement links TRBV9 to TRBJ1-1; TRBD1 might be the D (5 bases). The CDR3 consists of 16 residues. The V gene lost 4 bases and the J gene lost 5 bases, with 21 bases spanning the gap. Germline CDR1 reads SGDLS; CDR2 reads YYNGEE. CDR3 bases: TGTGCCAGCAGCCGTGGGGGAGGGGCGGAGGGGACTGAAGCTTTCTTT. It translates to CASSRGGGAEGTEAFF.

V gene TRBV29-1 combines with J gene TRBJ1-1; the match to TRBD1 covers 7 bases. The CDR3 length is 14 residues. The ends lost 4 bases at V and 1 base at J; junction bases unmatched: 6. CDR1 SQVTM and CDR2 ANQGSEA come from the germline V gene. CDR3 residues: CSVGTTGRNTEAFF. The CDR3 bases are TGCAGCGTTGGGACGACAGGGAGGAACACTGAAGCTTTCTTT. The full variable domain, with the rest looked up from reference TRBV29-1 and TRBJ1-1, is SAVISQKPSRDICQRGTSLTIQCQVDSQVTMMFWYRQQPGQSLTLIATANQGSEATYESGFVIDKFPISRPNLTFSTLTVSNMSPEDSSIYLCSVGTTGRNTEAFFGQGTRLTVV.

The chain employs TRBV12-3 or TRBV12-4 and TRBJ2-3; TRBD2 aligns across 9 bases. The V segment lost 3 bases and the J segment 5 bases; nucleotides outside the gene matches: 9. The CDR3 totals 16 residues. CDR3 sequence: CASSLSGAGGGDTQYF. DNA of the CDR3: TGTGCCAGCAGTTTGAGTGGAGCGGGGGGCGGAGATACGCAGTATTTT.

The V and J genes are TRBV20-1 and TRBJ2-7; 8 bases line up with TRBD1. Germline V gives CDR1 DFQATT, CDR2 SNEGSKA (reference sequence). Germline trimming cut 6 bases from V and 1 base from J; bases unmatched to any gene: 8. This CDR3 spans 14 amino acids. CDR3 sequence: CSARRDRGSYEQYF. CDR3 coding DNA: TGCAGTGCACGAAGAGACAGGGGTTCCTACGAGCAGTACTTC.

There are a few counts of this clonotype. V usage is TRBV5-4 and J usage is TRBJ1-2; D unclear. The germline CDR1 and CDR2 sequences are SGHNT and YYREEE (reference sequence). The V end was cut by 4 bases, the J end by 10 bases, with 20 bases between. This CDR3 region has 14 residues. The CDR3 protein is CASSPRDSVVDYTF. Written as DNA, the CDR3 is TGTGCCAGCAGCCCTCGAGATTCGGTGGTTGACTACACCTTC.

The chain links TRBV10-3 to TRBJ1-2; 8 nucleotides line up with TRBD1. CDR1 and CDR2 from the germline V gene are ENHRY and SYGVKD. V shed 6 bases and J 5 bases; nucleotides not matched to a gene: 14. CDR3 length equals 16 residues. In DNA form, the CDR3 reads TGTGCCATCAGAAGGGACAGGACCCCCGAGGGATATGGCTACACCTTC. It codes for CAIRRDRTPEGYGYTF.

The J gene is TRBJ1-2, the V gene TRBV6-6; D unresolved. The CDR3 length is 13 residues. CDR1 and CDR2 (germline): MNHNY, SVGAGI (reference sequence). V lost 5 bases and J lost 6, with 13 bases in between. CDR3 in DNA: TGTGCCAGCAGTAAGGGTCGGTTTGATGGCTACACCTTC. It translates to CASSKGRFDGYTF.